These T cell receptor beta chains were read from a single sample in a study of tumor-infiltrating lymphocytes in primary liver carcinoma. TCRdb reprocessed the multiplex PCR reads with MiXCR, giving one entry per CDR3 protein. The sample yields approximately 310,000 distinct CDR3 sequences, approximately 60% seen once. The sample consisted of peripheral blood. All receptors come from a man aged 35-49 years with primary liver carcinoma and hepatitis B virus infection. Each CDR3 is given with its conserved first and last residue. The D gene is left open where the match is weak. Only part of the rows carry a size: once, few, many, or a class if the clone is expanded.

. | TRBJ1-2 | . | TRBV7-9 | CASSLSGRNYGYTF | TGTGCCAGCAGCTTATCAGGGAGGAACTATGGCTACACCTTC
. | TRBJ2-7 | . | TRBV30 | CAYTDRYEQYF | TGTGCCTATACGGACCGCTACGAGCAGTACTTC
. | TRBJ1-2 | . | TRBV4-1 | CASSQEPGTNYGYAF | TGCGCCAGCAGCCAAGAACCAGGGACCAACTATGGCTACGCCTTC
. | TRBJ2-7 | TRBD2 | TRBV5-4 | CASSSGTRGYEQYF | TGTGCCAGCAGCTCGGGGACTAGAGGCTACGAGCAATACTTC
many | TRBJ2-1 | TRBD2 | TRBV29-1 | CSVLLREGVVYEQFF | TGCAGCGTCCTTCTCCGGGAGGGTGTGGTATATGAGCAGTTCTTC
. | TRBJ2-4 | . | TRBV7-9 | CASSTADIQYF | TGTGCCAGCAGCACCGCCGACATTCAGTACTTC
. | TRBJ2-1 | . | TRBV5-1 | CASSSETAQFF | TGCGCCAGCAGCTCGGAAACAGCGCAGTTCTTC
many | TRBJ2-3 | . | TRBV6-2/TRBV6-3 | CASSSRRSTTDTQYF | TGTGCCAGCAGTTCCCGGCGGTCCACCACAGATACGCAGTATTTT
many | TRBJ1-3 | TRBD1 | TRBV29-1 | CSVAGTGSSGNTIYF | TGCAGCGTTGCAGGGACAGGGAGCTCTGGAAACACCATATATTTT
. | TRBJ2-7 | TRBD2 | TRBV7-9 | CASSLEAGAGEQYF | TGTGCCAGCAGCTTAGAGGCGGGAGCGGGGGAGCAGTACTTC
. | TRBJ2-3 | TRBD1 | TRBV28 | CASSLSRTGSDTQYF | TGTGCCAGCAGTTTATCTCGGACAGGGTCAGATACGCAGTATTTT
. | TRBJ2-4 | . | TRBV10-2 | CSSSHQRAIQYF | TGCTCCAGTAGCCACCAAAGGGCCATTCAGTACTTC
. | TRBJ2-4 | TRBD2 | TRBV5-1 | CASSPGGEILAKNIQYF | TGCGCCAGCAGCCCCGGGGGGGAAATTCTAGCCAAAAACATTCAGTACTTC
. | TRBJ2-2 | . | TRBV12-3/TRBV12-4 | CASSFGLVGSTGDLFF | TGTGCCAGCAGTTTTGGTCTAGTGGGTTCCACCGGGGATCTGTTTTTT
. | TRBJ2-1 | . | TRBV4-1 | CASSPGGEPFNEQFF | TGCGCCAGCAGCCCAGGGGGGGAGCCGTTTAATGAGCAGTTCTTC
. | TRBJ2-6 | . | TRBV29-1 | CSVAAVSGSNVLTF | TGCAGCGTTGCAGCAGTATCTGGGAGCAACGTCCTGACTTTC
. | TRBJ2-3 | TRBD1 | TRBV29-1 | CSVRGDRGNQPQYF | TGCAGCGTTAGGGGGGACAGGGGTAATCAGCCCCAGTATTTT
few | TRBJ2-5 | TRBD1 | TRBV10-3 | CAITKDRVETQYF | TGTGCCATCACCAAGGACAGGGTGGAGACCCAGTACTTC
. | TRBJ2-7 | TRBD1 | TRBV10-3 | CAISGRTGTGEYEQYF | TGTGCCATCAGTGGACGTACCGGGACAGGGGAATACGAGCAGTACTTC
many | TRBJ1-2 | . | TRBV4-1 | CASSLSGGRGYTF | TGCGCCAGCAGCCTAAGTGGGGGTCGTGGCTACACCTTC
. | TRBJ2-1 | . | TRBV11-2 | CASSLVLLSYIEQFF | TGTGCCAGCAGCTTAGTCCTCCTCTCTTACATTGAGCAGTTCTTC
many | TRBJ2-7 | TRBD2 | TRBV4-2 | CASSLRGLAGQEQYF | TGTGCCAGCAGCCTCAGGGGACTAGCGGGACAAGAGCAGTACTTC
. | TRBJ1-5 | . | TRBV6-6 | CASFQDGGSNQPQHF | TGTGCCAGCTTCCAAGACGGGGGTAGCAATCAGCCCCAGCATTTT
. | TRBJ2-2 | TRBD1 | TRBV30 | CAWSVRRTGVHTGKLFF | TGTGCATGGAGTGTACGCAGGACAGGGGTTCACACCGGGAAGCTGTTTTTT
many | TRBJ2-6 | TRBD1 | TRBV6-1 | CASSARTGRSGANVLTF | TGTGCCAGCAGTGCACGGACAGGTCGGTCTGGGGCCAACGTCCTGACTTTC
. | TRBJ2-7 | . | TRBV11-2 | CASSLTNGHYHEQYF | TGTGCCAGCAGCTTAACGAACGGACATTACCACGAGCAGTATTTC
. | TRBJ1-6 | TRBD1 | TRBV5-1 | CASSLEAGGNFGSPLHF | TGCGCCAGCAGCTTGGAGGCAGGGGGCAACTTTGGGTCACCCCTCCACTTT
. | TRBJ2-7 | . | TRBV5-1 | CVSSRQDWGEQYF | TGCGTCAGCAGCCGGCAGGATTGGGGAGAGCAGTACTTC
few | TRBJ1-5 | . | TRBV6-2/TRBV6-3 | CATRIRTENQPQHF | TGTGCCACCAGAATCCGTACAGAGAATCAGCCCCAGCATTTT
many | TRBJ1-3 | . | TRBV11-3 | CASSNRGHGFRNTIYF | TGTGCCAGCAGCAACCGGGGGCATGGTTTCCGAAACACCATATATTTT
many | TRBJ2-2 | . | TRBV29-1 | CSVGIGSSNTGELFF | TGCAGCGTTGGTATAGGGAGTTCGAACACCGGGGAGCTGTTTTTT
medium-sized | TRBJ1-1 | . | TRBV29-1 | CSVGSGWGMNTEAFF | TGCAGCGTTGGATCCGGGTGGGGTATGAACACTGAAGCTTTCTTT
. | TRBJ2-1 | TRBD1 | TRBV4-3 | CASSLGQGINNERFF | TGTGCCAGCAGCCTAGGACAGGGGATTAACAATGAGCGGTTCTTC
few | TRBJ1-5 | . | TRBV5-6 | CASSGGNNQPQHF | TGTGCCAGCAGCGGGGGGAACAATCAGCCCCAGCATTTT
. | TRBJ1-4 | . | TRBV30 | CAWSPSRGNEKLFF | TGTGCCTGGAGTCCTTCCAGGGGAAATGAAAAACTGTTTTTT
many | TRBJ2-1 | . | TRBV4-3 | CASSQEGGTGSGGNEQFF | TGCGCCAGCAGCCAAGAAGGGGGTACGGGTTCCGGTGGGAATGAGCAGTTCTTC
many | TRBJ2-7 | TRBD2 | TRBV29-1 | CSVEQAGGGEQYF | TGCAGCGTTGAGCAAGCGGGGGGAGGCGAGCAGTACTTC
. | TRBJ1-2 | . | TRBV5-1 | CASSSLQGEHGYTF | TGCGCCAGCAGCTCACTGCAGGGAGAGCATGGCTACACCTTC
once | TRBJ2-2 | . | TRBV14 | CASSQKRGGELFF | TGTGCCAGCAGCCAGAAACGGGGCGGGGAGCTGTTTTTT
. | TRBJ2-3 | . | TRBV29-1 | CSVTYRGITDTQYF | TGCAGCGTTACATATAGAGGCATTACAGACACGCAGTATTTT
. | TRBJ2-5 | . | TRBV11-1 | CASSLATLRTKTYEETQYF | TGTGCCAGCAGCTTAGCGACGCTACGGACCAAAACATACGAAGAGACCCAGTACTTC